This TCR beta chain is from a study of long-term antiretroviral therapy in people with HIV (dated by TCRdb to about 2022). Concerning the study at large: Collection of the earliest samples took place about a decade ahead of the 2015 WHO recommendation for immediate ART, at a time when ART was typically delayed until CD4 counts fell. Of the roughly 30 participants with HIV, about a dozen were female. A total of under 250 cryopreserved PBMC samples came from 25 to 35 adults with confirmed HIV infection and were collected serially over a mean of about six years (range 1-12). A retrospective serial study tested whether ART initiation and durable HIV suppression were associated with changes in peripheral blood TRB repertoire composition and diversity. No cross-contamination during QIAcube processing was shown when test extractions of a monoclonal T-cell line were performed alongside 25 to 35 polyclonal samples. Results and caveats for the whole study, not just this receptor: Inferences about post-ART repertoire changes were limited because no data were available on ART adherence, viral resistance or therapy changes. Owing to limited PBMC availability, only the TCR beta chain was sequenced, without alpha chain pairing. Compared with controls, HIV repertoires had narrower CDR3 length ranges, and the network structure pointed to an antigen-experienced repertoire that shifted only slightly toward naive after ART. ART initiation was associated with a significant increase in TRB diversity, but diversity stayed significantly below transplant donor controls even after long-term ART. The repertoire was dominated across all time points by expanded TRB clones identified before ART initiation, although this dominance was seen to fluctuate and to decrease in many PLHIV after ART. Because cell numbers in pre-ART samples were limited, unsorted PBMC were profiled instead of sorted CD4+ and CD8+ T cells. Samples dated from 2004 to 2017, and the ART regimens used may be less effective than current ones.

The immunoSEQ hsTCRB v3.0 assay was used at survey level resolution to sequence the TRB variable region. The target sequencing depth for TRB was about 40,000-50,000 T-cell genomes per sample. An Illumina MiSeq with a v3 150-cycle kit was used to sequence the pooled TRB libraries. In the authors' own workflow: Analysis of repertoires was carried out in R inside a reproducible Nextflow workflow spanning QC, data transformation and analysis. Custom analyses were implemented in LymphoSeq2, an R package for AIRR-Seq data exploration. Four samples that yielded fewer than 5000 total TRB sequences were excluded, so that around 190 HIV repertoires were analyzed. Among the roughly 200 retained HIV repertoires, under 65 were collected before ART initiation and 129 after ART initiation. Each repertoire was downsampled to 5000 TRB nucleotide sequences, and summary statistics were averaged across 100 downsampling iterations. Only TRB sequences with CDR3 regions of at least seven amino acids were retained for analysis. Diversity was assessed using a clonality score derived from Shannon entropy and using the Gini coefficient. In the repertoire networks, any two of the top 5000 CDR3 amino acid sequences were connected whenever the two sequences differed by an edit distance of one. For TRB CDR3 amino acid sequences, GLIPH2 was used to predict antigen specificity groups and MHC restriction. To flag known CMV, EBV, HIV or tissue antigen associations, CDR3 amino acid sequences were matched against VDJdb and McPAS-TCR. Pre-ART, post-ART and control groups were compared with Wilcoxon signed-rank tests and Holm-Bonferroni correction. TCRdb carries this immuneACCESS record with in-frame sequences only. Its versions omit some clonotypes, under half of them owing to an unresolved V gene in the studies checked, with the rest unexplained. That table furnishes V, J and clone size, whereas the DNA furnished D and trimming. In all, the sample holds under 45,000 clones, and around three quarters of those were seen once. The ten most abundant clones make up roughly 5.2% of the sample.

Participants were included only if at least one PBMC sample before ART initiation and at least two post-ART samples were available. Treatment was received in the United States of America by all participants with HIV. Before DNA extraction, cryopreserved samples of about 1-10 million PBMC were thawed and washed. At the time of the earliest PBMC sample for each participant with HIV, ages ranged from about 20 to 55 years. Each participant contributed PBMC samples from 1-4 timepoints before ART initiation and 2-8 timepoints after ART initiation, with a median of 7 samples. For every participant, serial HIV viral load, CD4+ T-cell count, ART history and demographic data were obtained. Using a Qiagen kit on a QIAcube, genomic DNA was extracted from unsorted PBMC, with samples processed in batches of 12. Concerning this clone: Its antigen specificity is not known. Per-base quality was not reported, and no clone a single base away is much larger than it.

At the junction V is shortened by 5 bases and J by 2 bases, with 10 bases in between. The CDR3 contains 14 residues, cysteine and phenylalanine counted. Only the CDR3 portion is preserved as DNA: 42 bases, with reading frame beginning at the first base. The germline V gene provides CDR1 SQVTM and CDR2 ANQGSEA. The source was unsorted PBMCs, collected 3.4 years after starting antiretroviral therapy. The TCR originated in a man aged 25 to 40 with HIV. Recombination connected TRBV29-1 to TRBJ2-6, with a weak D call of TRBD1 (6 bases match). The CDR3 loop reads CSVYTGTGANVLTF. Here is the DNA: TGCAGCGTTTATACAGGGACTGGGGCCAACGTCCTGACTTTC.